Listed below are T cell receptor beta chains from one sample, sequenced in a study of blood T cell repertoires in COVID-19. Repertoires were generated with immunoSEQ multiplex PCR, while TCRdb's copy carries only in-frame clones and drops some. In the table there are 25,000 to 40,000 clones, 80% to 95% of which are singletons. Sequencing was performed on peripheral blood. These receptor sequences come from a man aged 70-80 years with active or convalescent COVID-19. Each CDR3 is given with its conserved first and last residue. D genes are given only for firm matches. Part of the rows lack a size; the others show once, few, many or a class for expanded clones.

>TRBV2|TRBD1|TRBJ1-5|NA
TGTGCCAGCAGTCTCGAAGGGGGCGCGAGCAATCAGCCCCAGCATTTT
CASSLEGGASNQPQHF
>TRBV18|NA|TRBJ1-1|NA
TGTGCCAGCTCACCGCTAAACACTGAAGCTTTCTTT
CASSPLNTEAFF
>TRBV18|TRBD1|TRBJ2-7|NA
TGTGCCAGCTCACCCGGGCCGGGACAGACCTACGAGCAGTACTTC
CASSPGPGQTYEQYF
>TRBV7-2|TRBD1|TRBJ1-2|once
TGTGCCAGCAACTTGGGACAGGGGGGCTATGGCTACACCTTC
CASNLGQGGYGYTF
>TRBV5-1|TRBD1|TRBJ2-3|once
TGCGCCAGCAGTTCCGGGACAGGGGGCTCCATAGGTATAGATACGCAGTATTTT
CASSSGTGGSIGIDTQYF
>TRBV7-9|NA|TRBJ1-2|NA
TGTGCCAGCAGCCCCACAGGGATTGTGGGCTACACCTTC
CASSPTGIVGYTF
>TRBV24-1|TRBD2|TRBJ2-3|NA
TGTGCCACCAGTGACCCTCGGGGTAGCGGGAGTGGCACAGATACGCAGTATTTT
CATSDPRGSGSGTDTQYF
>TRBV7-2|NA|TRBJ2-3|NA
TGTGCCAGCAGCTTCAGCGGGAGCACAGATACGCAGTATTTT
CASSFSGSTDTQYF
>TRBV2|NA|TRBJ1-4|NA
TGTGCCAGCAAAACAGGGTCTAATGAAAAACTGTTTTTT
CASKTGSNEKLFF
>TRBV18|TRBD1|TRBJ1-2|NA
TGTGCCAGCTCCTCTAACAGGGGCGGCTACACCTTC
CASSSNRGGYTF
>TRBV5-6|NA|TRBJ2-7|NA
TGTGCCAGCAGCCCCTGGGGCAGCAGCCTCTACGAGCAGTACTTC
CASSPWGSSLYEQYF
>TRBV27|TRBD2|TRBJ2-1|NA
TGTGCCAGCAGTTTGCCCCTGGGGACTAGTAATGAGCAGTTCTTC
CASSLPLGTSNEQFF
>TRBV24-1|NA|TRBJ1-5|once
TGTGCCACCGGGATGAAACCGAAACAGGGTCCAGAGATTCAGCCCCAGCATTTT
CATGMKPKQGPEIQPQHF
>TRBV18|NA|TRBJ1-2|few
TGTGCCAGCTCACCACCTCTCCGGGCGGGTGGCTACACCTTC
CASSPPLRAGGYTF
>TRBV7-3|TRBD1|TRBJ2-3|NA
TGTGCCAGCAGCTTAAGAGGGACAGAGCTGGGGGATACGCAGTATTTT
CASSLRGTELGDTQYF
>TRBV20-1|NA|TRBJ1-2|NA
TGCAGCGCAGCGCGGCAAGTTGGCTACACCTTC
CSAARQVGYTF
>TRBV30|TRBD1|TRBJ1-5|NA
TGTGCCTGGAGGACAGGGGGCGCGAATCAGCCCCAGCATTTT
CAWRTGGANQPQHF
>TRBV27|TRBD1|TRBJ1-2|once
TGTGCCAGCAGTTCTCGGACAGGGGACTATGGCTACACCTTC
CASSSRTGDYGYTF
>TRBV28|NA|TRBJ1-5|few
TGTGCCAGCAGTTTATCTGGGCATCAGCCCCAGCATTTT
CASSLSGHQPQHF
>TRBV6-5|NA|TRBJ1-1|NA
TGTGCCAGCAGTTACTCAGGGACAAGAAACACTGAAGCTTTCTTT
CASSYSGTRNTEAFF
>TRBV7-2|NA|TRBJ1-1|NA
TGTGCCAGCAGCTTGGGAAGGGGTCGGAGCACTGAAGCTTTCTTT
CASSLGRGRSTEAFF
>TRBV5-4|TRBD2|TRBJ2-3|NA
TGTGCCAGCAGCTCCACGGGAGGCCCAGATACGCAGTATTTT
CASSSTGGPDTQYF
>TRBV5-4|NA|TRBJ2-3|NA
TGTGCCAGCAGCTCCGGATGGGAGAGCGCAGATACGCAGTATTTT
CASSSGWESADTQYF
>TRBV5-4|NA|TRBJ2-2|NA
TGTGCCATTCCGGGAGTGGGGACCGGGGAGCTGTTTTTT
CAIPGVGTGELFF
>TRBV18|TRBD1|TRBJ1-3|NA
TGTGCCAGCTCACAAGGACAGGCGAACTCTGGAAACACCATATATTTT
CASSQGQANSGNTIYF
>TRBV5-4|TRBD1|TRBJ2-1|NA
TGTGCCAGCAGCTCGGGGACAGGGGGGATGAACAATGAGCAGTTCTTC
CASSSGTGGMNNEQFF
>TRBV6-6|NA|TRBJ2-1|NA
TGTGCCAGCAGTTACGGGCTCTCAAATGAGCAGTTCTTC
CASSYGLSNEQFF
>TRBV11-2|TRBD2|TRBJ2-1|NA
TGTGCCAGCAGCCCCCCGGCGGGAGGGGACAATGAGCAGTTCTTC
CASSPPAGGDNEQFF
>TRBV19|TRBD1|TRBJ2-1|once
TGTGCCAGTAGTGTGGACAGGGGGAGGAACAATGAGCAGTTCTTC
CASSVDRGRNNEQFF
>TRBV6-5|TRBD1|TRBJ1-2|NA
TGTGCCAGCAGACCCCTTACAGGGGCGGTCTATGGCTACACCTTC
CASRPLTGAVYGYTF
>TRBV28|NA|TRBJ1-2|NA
TGTGCCAGCAGTCCAGGACAGTTAAGAGAGGGCTACACCTTC
CASSPGQLREGYTF
>TRBV18|TRBD1|TRBJ2-1|NA
TGTGCCAGCTCACCGGGACAGCACAATGAGCAGTTCTTC
CASSPGQHNEQFF
>TRBV11-2|NA|TRBJ1-2|once
TGTGCCAGCAGCACACTTACGGGGGTCAGGGACTATGGCTACACCTTC
CASSTLTGVRDYGYTF
>TRBV5-1|NA|TRBJ2-1|NA
TGCGCCAGCAGCTCAACGGAGAGACGTGAGCAGTTCTTC
CASSSTERREQFF
>TRBV19|TRBD2|TRBJ2-5|once
TGTGCCAGTAGTATAGGTCCGGGACTAGCGGGAGAGACCCAGTACTTC
CASSIGPGLAGETQYF
>TRBV19|TRBD1|TRBJ1-1|once
TGTGCCAGTAGTAGGACAGGGCCTGCCGAAGCTTTCTTT
CASSRTGPAEAFF
>TRBV27|NA|TRBJ1-6|NA
TGTGCCAGCAGTTTCCAAACAGGGAGTAGTTCACCCCTCCACTTT
CASSFQTGSSSPLHF
>TRBV7-2|NA|TRBJ1-6|NA
TGTGCCAGCAGTGGTCTCCGGGGACAAAATAATTCACCCCTCCACTTT
CASSGLRGQNNSPLHF
>TRBV6-6|TRBD1|TRBJ2-7|once
TGTGCCAGCAGTAAGGGGGACAGGCGGTGGGAGCAGTACTTC
CASSKGDRRWEQYF
>TRBV2|TRBD1|TRBJ1-1|NA
TGTGCCAGCAGTGAGCAGGGGGTGGTGAACACTGAAGCTTTCTTT
CASSEQGVVNTEAFF
>TRBV11-3|TRBD2|TRBJ2-2|NA
TGTGCCAGCAGCTTAGTGCCGGGAGGCACCGGGGAGCTGTTTTTT
CASSLVPGGTGELFF
>TRBV4-2|TRBD2|TRBJ2-3|NA
TGTGCCAGCAGCCAGGATCTAGCGGGGGCCGGAGATACGCAGTATTTT
CASSQDLAGAGDTQYF
>TRBV6-5|NA|TRBJ1-2|NA
TGTGCCAGCAAACAACAGGGCGTCACGAGCTATGGCTACACCTTC
CASKQQGVTSYGYTF
>TRBV18|NA|TRBJ1-1|NA
TGTGCCAGCTCACCCACTTCGATGAACACTGAAGCTTTCTTT
CASSPTSMNTEAFF
>TRBV2|NA|TRBJ1-5|NA
TGTGCCAGCAGTGCCCAGGGTTTGGGCAATCAGCCCCAGCATTTT
CASSAQGLGNQPQHF
>TRBV10-1|NA|TRBJ2-3|few
TGCGCCAGCTCAGAACCGGGACTGGGCACAGATACGCAGTATTTT
CASSEPGLGTDTQYF
>TRBV19|NA|TRBJ1-2|few
TGTGCCAGTAGTTTTCAGGGTACTGGCTACACCTTC
CASSFQGTGYTF
>TRBV18|NA|TRBJ1-5|NA
TGTGCCAGCTCACCATCGGAGGGACAGCCCCAGCATTTT
CASSPSEGQPQHF
>TRBV28|NA|TRBJ1-2|NA
TGTGCCAGCAGCGCGGAGTACTATGGCTACACCTTC
CASSAEYYGYTF
>TRBV4-1|NA|TRBJ1-3|NA
TGCGCCAGCAGCCAAGGGCGGGGGGGAATCTCTGGAAACACCATATATTTT
CASSQGRGGISGNTIYF
>TRBV19|NA|TRBJ1-5|NA
TGTGCCAGTAGTCCAGGGCCCCATCCCGGTGGGCCCCAGCATTTT
CASSPGPHPGGPQHF
>TRBV21-1|NA|TRBJ1-3|NA
TGTGCCAGCAGCCAACCACGGGGGGGGTTGGACTCTGGAAACACCATATATTTT
CASSQPRGGLDSGNTIYF
>TRBV24-1|TRBD1|TRBJ2-7|NA
TGTGCCACCAGTGATTCCCAGGGACAGGGGCGTCCCTACGAGCAGTACTTC
CATSDSQGQGRPYEQYF
>TRBV11-2|TRBD1|TRBJ1-2|NA
TGTGCCAGCAGCCACGACAGGGTATCGGACACCTTC
CASSHDRVSDTF
>TRBV18|NA|TRBJ1-1|NA
TGTGCCAGCTCGACCGGGATAGAAGCTTTCTTT
CASSTGIEAFF
>TRBV7-2|TRBD1|TRBJ1-6|NA
TGTGCCAGCAGCTTAACAGGGGTTGGCTCACCCCTCCACTTT
CASSLTGVGSPLHF
>TRBV6-5|NA|TRBJ1-1|NA
TGTGCCAGCAGATACACAGGGAGAGAATCTGAAGCTTTCTTT
CASRYTGRESEAFF
>TRBV6-5|NA|TRBJ2-2|NA
TGTGCCAGCAGGGCCCTAGCCCGCGGCACCGGGGAGCTGTTTTTT
CASRALARGTGELFF
>TRBV6-2/TRBV6-3|NA|TRBJ1-1|NA
TGTGCCAGCAGCCCTTACCCGCCCGGGGAACTCAGCACTGAAGCTTTCTTT
CASSPYPPGELSTEAFF